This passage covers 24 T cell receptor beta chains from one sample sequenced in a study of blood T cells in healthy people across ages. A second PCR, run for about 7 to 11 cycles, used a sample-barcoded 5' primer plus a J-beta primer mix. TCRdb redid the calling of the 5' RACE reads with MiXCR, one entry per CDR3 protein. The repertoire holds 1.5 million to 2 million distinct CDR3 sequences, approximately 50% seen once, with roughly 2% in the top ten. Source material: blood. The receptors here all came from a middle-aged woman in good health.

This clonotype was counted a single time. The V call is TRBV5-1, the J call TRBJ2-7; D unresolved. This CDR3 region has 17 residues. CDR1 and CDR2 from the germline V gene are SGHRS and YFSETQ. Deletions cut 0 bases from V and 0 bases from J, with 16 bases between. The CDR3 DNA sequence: TGCGCCAGCAGCTTGGGGCTTCAGTCGTGGGCCTCCTACGAGCAGTACTTC. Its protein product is CASSLGLQSWASYEQYF.

CDR3 region: CASSLPTGSSYEQYF. CDR3 sequence (DNA): TGTGCCAGCAGTCTCCCGACAGGGAGCTCCTACGAGCAGTACTTC. The chain couples TRBV6-6 to TRBJ2-7; 7 nucleotides align to TRBD1. The CDR3 is made up of 15 amino acids. Looked up from germline, CDR1 is MNHNY and CDR2 is SVGAGI (reference sequence). J gave up 0 bases and V 5 bases, and 7 bases lay outside the gene matches.

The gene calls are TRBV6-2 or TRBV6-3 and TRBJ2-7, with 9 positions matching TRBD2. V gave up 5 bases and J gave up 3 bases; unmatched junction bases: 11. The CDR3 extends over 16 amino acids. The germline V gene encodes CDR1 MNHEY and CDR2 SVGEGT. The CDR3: CASSPHLVAGDYEQYF. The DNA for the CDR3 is TGTGCCAGCAGTCCCCATCTGGTAGCGGGGGACTACGAGCAGTACTTC.

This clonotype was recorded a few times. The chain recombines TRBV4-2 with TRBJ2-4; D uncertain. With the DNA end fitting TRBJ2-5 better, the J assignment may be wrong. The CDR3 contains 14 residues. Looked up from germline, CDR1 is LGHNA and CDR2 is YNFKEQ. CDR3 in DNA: TGTGCCAGCAGCCAAGAAACCCCCGGAGAGACCCAGTACTTC. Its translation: CASSQETPGETQYF.

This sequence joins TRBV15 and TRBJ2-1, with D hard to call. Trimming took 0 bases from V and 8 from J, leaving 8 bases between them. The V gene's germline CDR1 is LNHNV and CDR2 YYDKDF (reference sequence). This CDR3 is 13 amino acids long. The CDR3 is CATSRDRGDEQFF. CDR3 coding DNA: TGTGCCACCAGCAGAGATCGTGGCGATGAGCAGTTCTTC.

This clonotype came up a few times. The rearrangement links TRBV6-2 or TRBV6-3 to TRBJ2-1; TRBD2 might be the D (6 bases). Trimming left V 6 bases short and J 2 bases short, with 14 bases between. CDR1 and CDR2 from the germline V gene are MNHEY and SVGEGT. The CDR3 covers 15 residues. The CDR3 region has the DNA TGTGCCAGCAGAGCAGCGGGCGTTACCTACAATGAGCAGTTCTTC. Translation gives CASRAAGVTYNEQFF.

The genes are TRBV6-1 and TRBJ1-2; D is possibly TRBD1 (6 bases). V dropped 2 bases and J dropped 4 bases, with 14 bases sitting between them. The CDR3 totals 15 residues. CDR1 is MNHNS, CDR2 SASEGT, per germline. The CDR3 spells CASSEQGRTVYGYTF. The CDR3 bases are TGTGCCAGCAGTGAACAAGGGCGGACAGTCTATGGCTACACCTTC.

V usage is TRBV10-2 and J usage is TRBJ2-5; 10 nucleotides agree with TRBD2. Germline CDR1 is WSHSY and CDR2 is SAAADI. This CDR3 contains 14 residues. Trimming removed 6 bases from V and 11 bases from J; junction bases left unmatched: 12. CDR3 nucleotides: TGCGCCAGCAGCCCAGCGGGGGGGCCTGGAGAGCAGTACTTC. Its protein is CASSPAGGPGEQYF.

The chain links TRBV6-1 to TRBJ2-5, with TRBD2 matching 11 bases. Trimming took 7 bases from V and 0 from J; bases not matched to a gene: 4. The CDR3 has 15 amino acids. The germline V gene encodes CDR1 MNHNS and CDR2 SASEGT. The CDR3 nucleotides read TGTGCCAGCACCAGACTAGCGGGGAACCAAGAGACCCAGTACTTC. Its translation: CASTRLAGNQETQYF.

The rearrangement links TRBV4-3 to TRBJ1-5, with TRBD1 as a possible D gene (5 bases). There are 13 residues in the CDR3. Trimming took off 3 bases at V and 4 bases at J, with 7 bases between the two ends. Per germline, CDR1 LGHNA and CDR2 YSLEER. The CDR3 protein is CASSQTENQPQHF. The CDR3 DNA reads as TGCGCCAGCAGCCAGACAGAAAATCAGCCCCAGCATTTT.

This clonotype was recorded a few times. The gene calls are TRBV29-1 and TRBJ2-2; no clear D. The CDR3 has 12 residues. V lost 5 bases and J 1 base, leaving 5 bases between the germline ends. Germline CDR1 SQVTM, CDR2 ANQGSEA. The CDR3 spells CSVWENTGELFF. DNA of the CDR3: TGCAGCGTTTGGGAGAACACCGGGGAGCTGTTTTTT.

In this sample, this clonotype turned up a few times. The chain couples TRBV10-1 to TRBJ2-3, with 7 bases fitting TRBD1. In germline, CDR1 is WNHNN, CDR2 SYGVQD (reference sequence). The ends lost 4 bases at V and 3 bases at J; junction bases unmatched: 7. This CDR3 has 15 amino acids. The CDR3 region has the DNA TGCGCCAGCAGTGGGGACAGTTTACGGACAGATACGCAGTATTTT. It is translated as CASSGDSLRTDTQYF.

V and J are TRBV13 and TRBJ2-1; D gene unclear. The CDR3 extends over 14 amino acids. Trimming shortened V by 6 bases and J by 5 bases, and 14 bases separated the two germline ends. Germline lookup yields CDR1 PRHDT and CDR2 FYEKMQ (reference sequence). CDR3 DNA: TGTGCCAGCAGAGATGGCCAGACAAACAATGAGCAGTTCTTC. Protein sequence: CASRDGQTNNEQFF.

CDR3 amino acids: CSAREYGERDQLRSYEQYF. CDR3 coding DNA: TGCAGTGCTAGAGAATATGGGGAACGGGACCAACTACGCAGCTACGAGCAGTACTTC. This chain links TRBV20-1 with TRBJ2-5, with D perhaps assigned TRBD1 or TRBD2 (5 bases each). The tail of the sequence fits TRBJ2-7 better, so the J call may be wrong. Germline-derived CDR1 and CDR2 are DFQATT and SNEGSKA (reference sequence). This CDR3 spans 19 amino acids.

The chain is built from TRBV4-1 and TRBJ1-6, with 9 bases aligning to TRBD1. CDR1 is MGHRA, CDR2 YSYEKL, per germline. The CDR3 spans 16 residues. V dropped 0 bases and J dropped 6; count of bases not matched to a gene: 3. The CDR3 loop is CASSQDKGQGNSPLHF. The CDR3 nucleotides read TGCGCCAGCAGCCAAGATAAGGGACAGGGTAATTCACCCCTCCACTTT.

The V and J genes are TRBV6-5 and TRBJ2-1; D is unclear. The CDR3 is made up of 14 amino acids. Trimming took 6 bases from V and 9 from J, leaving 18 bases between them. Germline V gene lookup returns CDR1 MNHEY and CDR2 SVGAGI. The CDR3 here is CASRPRERLSEQFF. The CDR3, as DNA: TGTGCCAGCAGACCCCGCGAGCGACTCAGTGAGCAGTTCTTC.

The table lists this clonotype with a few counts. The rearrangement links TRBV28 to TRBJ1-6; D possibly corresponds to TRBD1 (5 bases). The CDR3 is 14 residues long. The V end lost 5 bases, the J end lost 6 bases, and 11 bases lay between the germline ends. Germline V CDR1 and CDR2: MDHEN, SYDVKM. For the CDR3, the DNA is TGTGCCAGCAGTGTAACAGGAGTTAATTCACCCCTCCACTTT. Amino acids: CASSVTGVNSPLHF.

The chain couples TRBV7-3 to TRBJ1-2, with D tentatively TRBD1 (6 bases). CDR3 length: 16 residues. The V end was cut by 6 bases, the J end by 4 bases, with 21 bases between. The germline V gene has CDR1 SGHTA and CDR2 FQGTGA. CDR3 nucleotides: TGTGCCAGCAGTCGGACGGGGGCTGGGTCGGGCTATGGCTACACCTTC. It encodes CASSRTGAGSGYGYTF. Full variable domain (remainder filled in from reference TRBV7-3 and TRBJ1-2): GAGVSQTPSNKVTEKGKYVELRCDPISGHTALYWYRQSLGQGPEFLIYFQGTGAADDSGLPNDRFFAVRPEGSVSTLKIQRTERGDSAVYLCASSRTGAGSGYGYTFGSGTRLTVV.

DNA for the CDR3: TGTGCCAGCTCGCGGGATTCACCTCATACGCAGTATTTT. Its translation is CASSRDSPHTQYF. J is TRBJ2-3 and V is TRBV9; possibly TRBD2 for D (6 bases). The CDR3 is 13 residues long. Trimming took 7 bases from V and 7 from J, leaving 16 bases between them. CDR1 is SGDLS and CDR2 is YYNGEE in the germline V gene.

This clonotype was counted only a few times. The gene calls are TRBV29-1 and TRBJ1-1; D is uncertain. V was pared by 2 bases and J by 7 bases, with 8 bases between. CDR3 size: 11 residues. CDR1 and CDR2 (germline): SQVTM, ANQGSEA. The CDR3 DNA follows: TGCAGCGTTGAATCGCTCTATGAAGCTTTCTTT. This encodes CSVESLYEAFF.

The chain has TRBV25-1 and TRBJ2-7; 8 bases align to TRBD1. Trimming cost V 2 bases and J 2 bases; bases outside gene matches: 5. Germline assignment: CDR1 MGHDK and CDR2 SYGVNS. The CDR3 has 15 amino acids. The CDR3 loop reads CASSEIGQGTYEQYF. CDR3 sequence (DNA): TGTGCCAGCAGTGAAATAGGACAGGGCACCTACGAGCAGTACTTC.

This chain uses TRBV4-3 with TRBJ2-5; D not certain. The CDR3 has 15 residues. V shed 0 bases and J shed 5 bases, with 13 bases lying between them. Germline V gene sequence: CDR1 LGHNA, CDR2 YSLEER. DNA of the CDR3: TGCGCCAGCAGCCAAGATCTTCCTGATGTGGAGACCCAGTACTTC. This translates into CASSQDLPDVETQYF.

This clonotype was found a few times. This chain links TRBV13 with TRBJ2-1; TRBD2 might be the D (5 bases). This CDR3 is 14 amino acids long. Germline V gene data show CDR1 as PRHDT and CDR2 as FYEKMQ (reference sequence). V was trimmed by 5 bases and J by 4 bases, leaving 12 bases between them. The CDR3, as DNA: TGTGCCAGCAGCCGGAGGACGAGATACAATGAGCAGTTCTTC. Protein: CASSRRTRYNEQFF.

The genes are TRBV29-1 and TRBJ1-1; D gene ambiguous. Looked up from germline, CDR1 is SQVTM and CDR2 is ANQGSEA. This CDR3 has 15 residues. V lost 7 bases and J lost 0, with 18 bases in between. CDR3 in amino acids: CSGARPIGLNTEAFF. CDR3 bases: TGCAGCGGCGCGCGACCAATAGGGTTGAACACTGAAGCTTTCTTT.